The 24 T cell receptor beta chains below all came from one sample that was sequenced in a study of CD8 T cells in ankylosing spondylitis. Study-wide findings and caveats: Within ankylosing spondylitis blood, a TCR beta motif made up of several highly homologous variants appeared to be characteristic.

TCRdb reprocessed the 5' RACE reads via MiXCR and lists one record per CDR3 protein. This repertoire shows a few hundred thousand distinct CDR3 sequences, roughly 13% found once; its top ten account for 6.8%. Their recognized antigens are unknown. Sequenced: blood, either unsorted or a sorted T cell fraction (not recorded which). The receptors were gathered from a male donor with ankylosing spondylitis.

This clonotype was counted a few times. The chain links TRBV5-1 to TRBJ2-1; D remains unclear. The V end lost 0 bases, the J end lost 3 bases, and 16 bases lay between the germline ends. CDR3 length: 17 amino acids. The V gene's germline CDR1 is SGHRS and CDR2 YFSETQ. CDR3 sequence (DNA): TGCGCCAGCAGCTTGGCCATGTTACGGGCGGACTACAATGAGCAGTTCTTC. This gives the protein CASSLAMLRADYNEQFF.

V and J are TRBV12-3 or TRBV12-4 and TRBJ2-5; D perhaps matches TRBD2 (7 bases). Trimming removed 4 bases from V and 0 bases from J, with 12 bases in between. This CDR3 contains 15 residues. CDR3 residues: CASSWGRGNQETQYF. The CDR3, as DNA: TGTGCCAGCAGTTGGGGGAGGGGGAACCAAGAGACCCAGTACTTC.

This clonotype was counted a few times. The chain combines TRBV12-3 or TRBV12-4 with TRBJ2-3; D not certain. This CDR3 is 14 amino acids long. V lost 5 bases, J lost 4 bases, and 13 bases lay in between. The CDR3 sequence: CASSPSIIADTQYF. The CDR3 DNA sequence: TGTGCCAGCAGTCCCTCTATCATCGCAGATACGCAGTATTTT.

The V and J genes are TRBV27 and TRBJ1-1; the D is unclear. The CDR3 has 16 residues. Germline values: CDR1 MNHEY, CDR2 SMNVEV (reference sequence). V lost 5 bases and J 0 bases, leaving 16 bases between the germline ends. The CDR3 DNA reads TGTGCCAGCAGTCTGCTGGCCACAAGAATGAACACTGAAGCTTTCTTT. Translation: CASSLLATRMNTEAFF.

The V call is TRBV29-1, the J call TRBJ1-2; no definite D call. V lost 0 bases and J 4 bases, leaving 12 bases between the germline ends. Germline CDR1 and CDR2: SQVTM and ANQGSEA. CDR3 length: 14 residues. The CDR3 sequence: CSVEDRRRSYGYTF. The CDR3 region has the DNA TGCAGCGTTGAAGATCGTCGGAGGAGCTATGGCTACACCTTC. Supplemented by reference TRBV29-1 and TRBJ1-2, the full variable domain reads SAVISQKPSRDICQRGTSLTIQCQVDSQVTMMFWYRQQPGQSLTLIATANQGSEATYESGFVIDKFPISRPNLTFSTLTVSNMSPEDSSIYLCSVEDRRRSYGYTFGSGTRLTVV.

The chain is built from TRBV19 and TRBJ1-5, with 8 bases aligning to TRBD1. The CDR3 consists of 14 residues. The V segment lost 8 bases and the J segment 3 bases; nucleotides outside the gene matches: 6. Germline-derived CDR1 and CDR2 are LNHDA and SQIVND (reference sequence). CDR3 sequence reads: CASHGQGFNQPQHF. For the CDR3, the DNA is TGTGCCAGTCATGGACAGGGATTCAATCAGCCCCAGCATTTT.

This clonotype occurred many times. J is TRBJ2-3 and V is TRBV7-8; TRBD2 matches at 8 bases. V shed 2 bases, J shed 2 bases, and the junction held 9 bases outside the gene matches. Germline CDR1 is SGHVS and CDR2 is FQNEAQ. The length of the CDR3 is 17 residues. Written as DNA, the CDR3 is TGTGCCAGCAGCTTACGTTCGGGAGGGTCCACCACAGATACGCAGTATTTT. This encodes CASSLRSGGSTTDTQYF.

This clonotype came up many times. V is TRBV10-3 and J is TRBJ2-3; 13 bases are a match to TRBD2. CDR1 ENHRY and CDR2 SYGVKD come from the germline V gene. CDR3 length: 16 residues. The trim removed 10 bases at V and 6 bases at J, leaving 13 bases unmatched. The CDR3 nucleotides read TGTGCCACCGATAGAGGGACTAGCGGGATAGGGGATACGCAGTATTTT. Residues: CATDRGTSGIGDTQYF.

This clonotype was counted a few times. The chain joins TRBV18 to TRBJ1-1; the D is unclear. The CDR3 spans 14 residues. In germline, CDR1 is KGHSH, CDR2 LQKENI. Between the trimmed V and J ends, which lost 0 bases and 3 bases, there was a span of 8 bases. For the CDR3, the DNA is TGTGCCAGCTCACCACCGGAGCTGGACACTGAAGCTTTCTTT. This gives the protein CASSPPELDTEAFF.

The chain recombines TRBV2 with TRBJ2-1; 8 positions match TRBD2. The J segment lost 2 bases and the V segment lost 6 bases, leaving 6 bases of the junction unmatched. Germline V gene lookup returns CDR1 SNHLY and CDR2 FYNNEI. The CDR3 spans 15 residues. CDR3 DNA sequence: TGTGCCAGCAGGAGGACTAGCTTAACCTACAATGAGCAGTTCTTC. Amino acids: CASRRTSLTYNEQFF.

V gene TRBV2 combines with J gene TRBJ2-2; 8 positions agree with TRBD1. After removal of 6 bases from V and 3 bases from J, the junction contained 9 bases not matched to a gene. The CDR3 consists of 16 residues. Germline lookup yields CDR1 SNHLY and CDR2 FYNNEI. The CDR3 region is CASRPTGGPHTGELFF. The CDR3 DNA reads as TGTGCCAGCAGACCTACAGGGGGACCCCACACCGGGGAGCTGTTTTTT. Drawing the rest from reference TRBV2 and TRBJ2-2, the complete variable domain is EPEVTQTPSHQVTQMGQEVILRCVPISNHLYFYWYRQILGQKVEFLVSFYNNEISEKSEIFDDQFSVERPDGSNFTLKIRSTKLEDSAMYFCASRPTGGPHTGELFFGEGSRLTVL.

The V call is TRBV5-6, the J call TRBJ2-3; D uncertain. With 2 bases removed from V and 2 bases from J, the gap between germline ends came to 9 bases. The CDR3 runs 14 residues. The germline V gene has CDR1 SGHDT and CDR2 YYEEEE. CDR3 sequence reads: CASSFGLFTDTQYF. In DNA form, the CDR3 reads TGTGCCAGCAGCTTTGGGCTTTTCACAGATACGCAGTATTTT.

This clonotype was seen a few times. The chain uses TRBV3-1 and TRBJ1-3; D gene uncertain. V was cut by 1 base and J by 7 bases, with 2 bases left in between. CDR3 size: 11 residues. Germline loops: CDR1 LGHDT, CDR2 YNNKEL (reference sequence). The DNA of the CDR3 is TGTGCCAGCAGCCAAGGGAACACCATATATTTT. It translates to CASSQGNTIYF.

The chain recombines TRBV4-2 with TRBJ2-5; 7 bases are a match to TRBD2. With 1 base clipped from V and 0 bases from J, the junction kept 5 bases outside the gene matches. The CDR3 extends over 16 amino acids. Germline CDR1 is LGHNA and CDR2 is YNFKEQ. CDR3 region: CASSQAGTNHQETQYF. The CDR3 DNA sequence: TGTGCCAGCAGCCAAGCCGGGACTAACCACCAAGAGACCCAGTACTTC.

The sample holds a few counts of this clonotype. The chain uses TRBV7-2 and TRBJ2-7; 10 bases are shared with TRBD2. J gave up 2 bases and V 6 bases, and 7 bases lay outside the gene matches. This CDR3 is built from 15 residues. CDR1 SGHTA and CDR2 FQGNSA come from the germline V gene. In DNA form, the CDR3 reads TGTGCCAGCAGGCCGGGACTAGCGACCCCCTACGAGCAGTACTTC. Its translation: CASRPGLATPYEQYF.

This clonotype has more than one count but fewer than ten. V usage is TRBV5-1 and J usage is TRBJ2-5, with unresolved D. The CDR3 has 12 residues. Germline-derived CDR1 and CDR2 are SGHRS and YFSETQ. Trimming took off 0 bases at V and 10 bases at J, with 10 bases between the two ends. CDR3 DNA: TGCGCCAGCAGCTTGGCCGATGGTGACCAGTACTTC. The encoded protein is CASSLADGDQYF. Looking up the rest from reference TRBV5-1 and TRBJ2-5 gives the full variable domain: KAGVTQTPRYLIKTRGQQVTLSCSPISGHRSVSWYQQTPGQGLQFLFEYFSETQRNKGNFPGRFSGRQFSNSRSEMNVSTLELGDSALYLCASSLADGDQYFGPGTRLLVL.

This clonotype was counted ten times or more. This chain joins TRBV4-1 and TRBJ1-6; D is unresolved. V lost 1 base and J 0 bases, leaving 10 bases between the germline ends. Germline values: CDR1 MGHRA, CDR2 YSYEKL. This CDR3 comprises 17 residues. The CDR3: CASSQVVFSSYNSPLHF. Written as DNA, the CDR3 is TGCGCCAGCAGCCAAGTTGTGTTTAGCTCCTATAATTCACCCCTCCACTTT.

The chain has TRBV5-1 and TRBJ1-1; D remains ambiguous. This CDR3 has 13 residues. V lost 3 bases, J lost 2 bases, and 8 bases lay in between. Per the germline V gene, CDR1 is SGHRS and CDR2 is YFSETQ. The CDR3 sequence: CASSSSTNTEAFF. CDR3 in DNA: TGCGCCAGCAGCTCCTCAACTAACACTGAAGCTTTCTTT.

This clonotype has a count of ten or more. The V and J genes are TRBV3-1 and TRBJ2-5; possibly TRBD2 for D (6 bases). Germline loops: CDR1 LGHDT, CDR2 YNNKEL (reference sequence). The CDR3 length is 15 residues. Trimming took 3 bases from V and 4 from J, leaving 15 bases between them. The CDR3 is CASSQGLAYRETQYF. The CDR3 DNA sequence: TGTGCCAGCAGCCAGGGACTGGCTTATCGAGAGACCCAGTACTTC.

This clonotype was counted a few times. J is TRBJ2-3 and V is TRBV5-1; 13 bases match TRBD2. The germline V gene encodes CDR1 SGHRS and CDR2 YFSETQ. The V and J ends lost 4 bases and 2 bases, in that order; junction bases with no gene match: 7. The CDR3 spans 17 residues. The CDR3 sequence: CASSQKGTSGATDTQYF. Written as DNA, the CDR3 is TGCGCCAGCAGCCAAAAGGGGACTAGCGGGGCCACAGATACGCAGTATTTT.

The rearrangement uses TRBV20-1 and TRBJ2-2; tentative D call: TRBD2 (5 bases). Germline V CDR1 and CDR2: DFQATT, SNEGSKA (reference sequence). V dropped 6 bases and J dropped 3 bases, with 17 bases sitting between them. CDR3 length: 15 amino acids. The DNA for the CDR3 is TGCAGTGCCCCTGGGGTTGGGAGCTACACCGGGGAGCTGTTTTTT. It is translated as CSAPGVGSYTGELFF.

The rearrangement joins TRBV12-3 or TRBV12-4 to TRBJ1-1, with a weak D call TRBD1 (5 bases). V shed 3 bases and J shed 1 base, with 9 bases lying between them. The CDR3 covers 14 residues. In DNA form, the CDR3 reads TGTGCCAGCAGTTTGTATGGACAGAACACTGAAGCTTTCTTT. As protein: CASSLYGQNTEAFF.

This clonotype was seen at least ten times. The chain joins TRBV4-2 to TRBJ1-5; D is perhaps TRBD1 (6 bases). Germline CDR1 LGHNA, CDR2 YNFKEQ. V lost 0 bases and J 6 bases, leaving 9 bases between the germline ends. CDR3 size: 14 residues. CDR3 DNA sequence: TGTGCCAGCAGCCAAGAAACAGGGAGTCAGCCCCAGCATTTT. Translation gives CASSQETGSQPQHF.

The chain joins TRBV20-1 to TRBJ2-4; D is unclear. CDR3 length: 13 residues. The V gene lost 0 bases and the J gene lost 7 bases, with 10 bases spanning the gap. In germline, CDR1 is DFQATT, CDR2 SNEGSKA (reference sequence). For the CDR3, the DNA is TGCAGTGCTAGAGAGGGATCCGGGAACATTCAGTACTTC. Residues: CSAREGSGNIQYF.